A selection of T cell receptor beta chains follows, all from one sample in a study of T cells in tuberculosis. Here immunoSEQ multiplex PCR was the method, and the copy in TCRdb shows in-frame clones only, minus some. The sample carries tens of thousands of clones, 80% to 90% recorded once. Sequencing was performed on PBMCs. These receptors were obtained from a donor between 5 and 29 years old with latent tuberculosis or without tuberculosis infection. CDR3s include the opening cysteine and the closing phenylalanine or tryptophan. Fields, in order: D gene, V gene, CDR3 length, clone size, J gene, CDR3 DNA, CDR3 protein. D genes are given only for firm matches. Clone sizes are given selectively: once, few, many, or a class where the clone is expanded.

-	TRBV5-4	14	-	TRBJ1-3	TGTGCCAGCAGCCCGGGACTTCTCGGAAACACCATATATTTT	CASSPGLLGNTIYF
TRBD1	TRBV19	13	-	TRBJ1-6	TGTGCCAGTTGGGGACAGGGGGCATCACCCCTCCACTTT	CASWGQGASPLHF
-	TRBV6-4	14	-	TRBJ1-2	TGTGCCAGCAGTGACTTCCCGGGGGACTATGGCTACACCTTC	CASSDFPGDYGYTF
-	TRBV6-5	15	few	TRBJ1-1	TGTGCCAGCAGTTACGGGGGCGGGGGTAACACTGAAGCTTTCTTT	CASSYGGGGNTEAFF
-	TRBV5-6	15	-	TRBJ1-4	TGTGCCAGCAGCTTTCTCCTAACCGGAGGGGAAAAACTGTTTTTT	CASSFLLTGGEKLFF
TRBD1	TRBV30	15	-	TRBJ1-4	TGTGCCTGGAGTGGACAGGGTGCAACTAATGAAAAACTGTTTTTT	CAWSGQGATNEKLFF
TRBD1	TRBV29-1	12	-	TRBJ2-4	TGCAGCGCCCGGGACAGGGGAGACATTCAGTACTTC	CSARDRGDIQYF
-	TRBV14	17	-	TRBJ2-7	TGTGCCAGCAGCCAAGAAGGCTTCGGGGTCCCTTCATACGAGCAGTACTTC	CASSQEGFGVPSYEQYF
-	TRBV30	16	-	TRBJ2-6	TGTGCCCTGGGGGCCGGGGGGCTAGCTGGGGCCAACGTCCTGACTTTC	CALGAGGLAGANVLTF
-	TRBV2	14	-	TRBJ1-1	TGTGCCAGCAACGAGCAGGGGCTGAACACTGAAGCTTTCTTT	CASNEQGLNTEAFF
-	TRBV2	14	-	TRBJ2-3	TGTGCCACCCAAGAGCGGCTAGCATCAGATACGCAGTATTTT	CATQERLASDTQYF
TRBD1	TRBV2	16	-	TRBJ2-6	TGTGCCAGCAGCCGGGACAGGGGGACTGGGGCCAACGTCCTGACTTTC	CASSRDRGTGANVLTF
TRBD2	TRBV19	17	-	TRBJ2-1	TGTGCCAGTAGTATAGCCAGCGGGGGGACAAATTACAATGAGCAGTTCTTC	CASSIASGGTNYNEQFF
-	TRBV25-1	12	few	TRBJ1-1	TGTGCCAGCAGTGAATATTCGTCTGAAGCTTTCTTT	CASSEYSSEAFF
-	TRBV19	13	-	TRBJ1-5	TGTGCCAAGGCCCAGGGGCCGGGTCAGCCCCAGCATTTT	CAKAQGPGQPQHF
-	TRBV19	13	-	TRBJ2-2	TGTGCCAGTAGTTACAGGCTAACCGGGGAGCTGTTTTTT	CASSYRLTGELFF
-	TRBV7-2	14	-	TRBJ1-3	TGTGCCAGCAGTTCCAGCGTGGGTGGAAACACCATATATTTT	CASSSSVGGNTIYF
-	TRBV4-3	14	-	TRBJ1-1	TGCGCCAGCAGCCAAGGGCAGGCGATCACTGAAGCTTTCTTT	CASSQGQAITEAFF
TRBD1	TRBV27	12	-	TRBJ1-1	TGTGCCAGCACCTCGGACAGGACTGAAGCTTTCTTT	CASTSDRTEAFF
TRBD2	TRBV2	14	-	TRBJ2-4	TGTGCCAGCAGTGGCGGGGGAGCCAAAAACATTCAGTACTTC	CASSGGGAKNIQYF
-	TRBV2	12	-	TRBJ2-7	TGTGCCAGCAGTGAAGAGAGCTACGAGCAGTACTTC	CASSEESYEQYF
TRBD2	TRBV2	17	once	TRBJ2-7	TGTGCCAGCAACGGGGGGGCAGGGAGGAAGAGGTCCTACGAGCAGTACTTC	CASNGGAGRKRSYEQYF
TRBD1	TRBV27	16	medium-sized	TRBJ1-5	TGTGCCAGCAGGGACAGGGGTTTTTATAGCAATCAGCCCCAGCATTTT	CASRDRGFYSNQPQHF
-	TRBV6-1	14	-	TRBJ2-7	TGTGCCAGCAGATCAAGGGAGAGTGACTACGAGCAGTACTTC	CASRSRESDYEQYF
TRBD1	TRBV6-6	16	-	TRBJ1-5	TGTGCCAGCAGTTACACTACGGGACAGGGCAATCAGCCCCAGCATTTT	CASSYTTGQGNQPQHF
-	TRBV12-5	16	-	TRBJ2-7	TGTGCTAGTGGTTTGGTACTTGGGGGCGCTTCCCACGAGCAGTACTTC	CASGLVLGGASHEQYF
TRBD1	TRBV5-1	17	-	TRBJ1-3	TGCGCCAGCACCCCCGGGACAGGGCTTATAAGCGGAAACACCATATATTTT	CASTPGTGLISGNTIYF
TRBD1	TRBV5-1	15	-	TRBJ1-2	TGCGCCAGCAGCCCTGGACAGGGGCGAGAGTATGGCTACACCTTC	CASSPGQGREYGYTF
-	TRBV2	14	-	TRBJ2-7	TGTGCCAGCAGTGAAAGCGGCGGCCCTAGGGAGCAGTACTTC	CASSESGGPREQYF
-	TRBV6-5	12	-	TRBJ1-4	TGTGCCAGCAGGGGAGCTAATGAAAAACTGTTTTTT	CASRGANEKLFF
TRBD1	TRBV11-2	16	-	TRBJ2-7	TGTGCCAGCAGCTCACCGATAGACAGGGCCTCCTACGAGCAGTACTTC	CASSSPIDRASYEQYF
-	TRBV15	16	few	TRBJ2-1	TGTGCCACCAGTTTGGGCAGCCAAAGCTCCTACAATGAGCAGTTCTTC	CATSLGSQSSYNEQFF
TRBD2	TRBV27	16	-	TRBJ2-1	TGTGCCAGCAGTACCTCCCTAGCGGGGAACTACAATGAGCAGTTCTTC	CASSTSLAGNYNEQFF
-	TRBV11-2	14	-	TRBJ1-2	TGTGCCAGCAGCCCCTTGTCGTTGGGGCATGGCTACACCTTC	CASSPLSLGHGYTF
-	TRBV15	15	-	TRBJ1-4	TGTGCCACCAGCAGAGATACGGGTGTCGATGAAAAACTGTTTTTT	CATSRDTGVDEKLFF
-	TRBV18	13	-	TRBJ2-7	TGTGCCAGCTCACCCCTGAGGGGGGGCGAGCAGTACTTC	CASSPLRGGEQYF
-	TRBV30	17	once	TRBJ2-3	TGTGCCTGGAGCCCCCCCTGGGGGCGAAGCGACACAGATACGCAGTATTTT	CAWSPPWGRSDTDTQYF
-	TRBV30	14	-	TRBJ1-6	TGTGCCTGGAGTGTAGGGGACTCCAATTCACCCCTCCACTTT	CAWSVGDSNSPLHF
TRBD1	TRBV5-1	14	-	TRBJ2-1	TGCGCCAGCGGCCGGGACAGGGCTAACAATGAGCAGTTCTTC	CASGRDRANNEQFF
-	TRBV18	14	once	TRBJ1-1	TGTGCCAGCTCCCCTGGACTCCAGAACACTGAAGCTTTCTTT	CASSPGLQNTEAFF
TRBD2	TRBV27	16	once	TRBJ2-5	TGTGCCAGCAGTTACTCTGGGACTAGCGGAGGAGAGACCCAGTACTTC	CASSYSGTSGGETQYF
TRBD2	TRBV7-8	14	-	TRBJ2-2	TGTGCCAGCAGCCCGGGGGGGCGGACCGGGGAGCTGTTTTTT	CASSPGGRTGELFF
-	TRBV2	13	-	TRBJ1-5	TGTGCCAGCAGTACAGGGCTCGATCAGCCCCAGCATTTT	CASSTGLDQPQHF
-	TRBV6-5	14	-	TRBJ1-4	TGTGCCAGCAGTTCCACGGTTCCGGGTGAAAAACTGTTTTTT	CASSSTVPGEKLFF
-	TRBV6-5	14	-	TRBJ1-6	TGTGCCAGCAGTCCTCAGGCCGTAAATTCACCCCTCCACTTT	CASSPQAVNSPLHF
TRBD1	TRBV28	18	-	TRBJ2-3	TGTGCCAGCAGTACCCAGACGGGGACAGGGCTCACCGCAGATACGCAGTATTTT	CASSTQTGTGLTADTQYF
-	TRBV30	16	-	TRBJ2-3	TGTGCCTGGAGTAAGTGGTCTCGCGGGGTCACAGATACGCAGTATTTT	CAWSKWSRGVTDTQYF
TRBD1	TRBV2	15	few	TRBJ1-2	TGTGCCAGCAGTGAAAATGGACAGGAGTTCTATGGCTACACCTTC	CASSENGQEFYGYTF
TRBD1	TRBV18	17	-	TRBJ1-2	TGTGCCAGCTCACCGGGATTGGCGGGACAGGGGGCAAATGGCTACACCTTC	CASSPGLAGQGANGYTF
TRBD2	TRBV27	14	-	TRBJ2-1	TGTGCCAGCAGTTTACGCGGGGGAGGCAATGAGCAGTTCTTC	CASSLRGGGNEQFF
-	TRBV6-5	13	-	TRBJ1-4	TGTGCCAGCACCTCCTCCCGACAGTCGCAACTGTTTTTT	CASTSSRQSQLFF
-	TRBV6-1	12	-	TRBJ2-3	TGTGCCAGCAGTAATCAGGCAGATACGCAGTATTTT	CASSNQADTQYF
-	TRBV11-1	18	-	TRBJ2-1	TGTGCCAGCAGCCCCCCGCTGGCCAGGACTGATTGGGTTAGTGAGCAGTTCTTC	CASSPPLARTDWVSEQFF
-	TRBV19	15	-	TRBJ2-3	TGTGCCAGTAGTATAGGCCCAGGGAGGACAGATACGCAGTATTTT	CASSIGPGRTDTQYF
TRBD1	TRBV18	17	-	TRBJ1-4	TGTGCCAGCTCACCAGCCGCGGACAGGGGGACCGGTGAAAAACTGTTTTTT	CASSPAADRGTGEKLFF